The entry below gives a single TCR beta chain sequence along with its context. Its antigen is unknown. The Oncomine TCR Beta short-read assay was what sequenced the DNA obtained from cultured CD4+ T cells. The template was genomic DNA from cultured CD4+ T cells. TCRdb passed the PCR reads through MiXCR, listing each CDR3 protein once. The repertoire includes 23,000 or so distinct CDR3 sequences, approximately 42% of them detected once, and around 5% sits in the top ten. The data derive from a study of vaccination and CD4 T cells after COVID-19. Looking at the study overall: The peptides that stimulated the cells were overlapping spike peptides from SARS-CoV-2, HCoV-NL63, HCoV-OC43 and HCoV-229E.

Stated time point: late sampling 161 to 241 days after vaccination in a few convalescent patients. Treatment of the sample: approximately 9-day PBMC culture with coronavirus spike peptide pools or control peptides (ViraFEST assay). Peptide pools at 8.5 to 10 ug/ml stimulated 2 million or so PBMCs per well with 9.5 to 10 IU/ml IL-2. V dropped 1 base and J dropped 6 bases, with 9 bases sitting between them. CDR3 length: 12 amino acids. The germline CDR1 and CDR2 sequences are DFQATT and SNEGSKA (reference sequence). The sample consisted of CD4+ T cells from blood, cultured in vitro, taken about 7 months after SARS-CoV-2 vaccination. This chain joins TRBV20-1 and TRBJ1-2; D unresolved. This TCR was recovered from a human donor who had recovered from COVID-19. DNA for the CDR3: TGCAGTGCTAGAGTGTCAGGAGATGGCTACACCTTC. Encoded protein: CSARVSGDGYTF.